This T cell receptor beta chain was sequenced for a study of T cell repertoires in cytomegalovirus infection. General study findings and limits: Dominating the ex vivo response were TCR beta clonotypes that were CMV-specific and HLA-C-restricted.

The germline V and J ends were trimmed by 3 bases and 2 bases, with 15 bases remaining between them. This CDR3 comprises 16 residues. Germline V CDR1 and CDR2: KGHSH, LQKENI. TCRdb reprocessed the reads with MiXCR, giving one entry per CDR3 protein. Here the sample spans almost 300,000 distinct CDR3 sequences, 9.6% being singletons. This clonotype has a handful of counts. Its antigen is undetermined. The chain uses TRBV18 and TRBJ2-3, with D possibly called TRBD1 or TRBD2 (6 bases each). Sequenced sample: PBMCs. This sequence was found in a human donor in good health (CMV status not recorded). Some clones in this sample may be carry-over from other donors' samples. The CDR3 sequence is CASSPWGAQNTDTQYF. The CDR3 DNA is TGTGCCAGCTCACCGTGGGGGGCTCAAAACACAGATACGCAGTATTTT.